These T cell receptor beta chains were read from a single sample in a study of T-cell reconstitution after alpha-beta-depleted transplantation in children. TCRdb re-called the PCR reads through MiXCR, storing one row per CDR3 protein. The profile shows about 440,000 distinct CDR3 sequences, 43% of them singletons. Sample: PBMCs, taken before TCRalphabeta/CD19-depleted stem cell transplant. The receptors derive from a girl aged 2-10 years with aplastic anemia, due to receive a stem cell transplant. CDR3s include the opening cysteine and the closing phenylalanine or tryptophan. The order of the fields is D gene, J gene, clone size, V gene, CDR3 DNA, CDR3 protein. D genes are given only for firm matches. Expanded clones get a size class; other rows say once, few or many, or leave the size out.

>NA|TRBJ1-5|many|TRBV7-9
TGTGCCAGCAGCTTAGCTTCAGGACAGCCCCAGCATTTT
CASSLASGQPQHF
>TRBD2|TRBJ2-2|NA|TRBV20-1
TGCAGTGCTCGGGGACTAGTTATCGGGGAGCTGTTTTTT
CSARGLVIGELFF
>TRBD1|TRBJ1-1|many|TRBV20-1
TGCAGTGCGCTGGGACAGGCGCTTGAAGCTTTCTTT
CSALGQALEAFF
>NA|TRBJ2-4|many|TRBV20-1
TGCAGTGCTAGACCCCCGGGGTCGGGCAAAAACATTCAGTACTTC
CSARPPGSGKNIQYF
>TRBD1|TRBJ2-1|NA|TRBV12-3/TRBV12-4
TGTGCCAGCAGCCCTACAGGGGACAATGAGCAGTTCTTC
CASSPTGDNEQFF
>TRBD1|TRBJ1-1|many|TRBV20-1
TGCAGTCAAGAGAGGGGGCTCGGGAACACTGAAGCTTTCTTT
CSQERGLGNTEAFF
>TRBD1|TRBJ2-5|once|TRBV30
TGTGCCTGCCAGCTGTGGACAGGGGAGACCCAGTACTTC
CACQLWTGETQYF
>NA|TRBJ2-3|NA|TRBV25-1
TGTGCCAGCAGCCCATTGCTCGTCTATACGCAGTATTTT
CASSPLLVYTQYF
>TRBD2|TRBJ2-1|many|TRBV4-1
TGCGCCAGCAGCCAAGATCCACTAGCGGGAATTGTAAATGAGCAGTTCTTC
CASSQDPLAGIVNEQFF
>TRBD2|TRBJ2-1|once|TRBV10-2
TGCGCCAGCAGTGTTGGACTAGCGGCTTCCTACAATGAGCAGTTCTTC
CASSVGLAASYNEQFF
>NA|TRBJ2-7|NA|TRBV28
TGTGCCAGCAGAGAAAACTCCTACGAGCAGTACTTC
CASRENSYEQYF
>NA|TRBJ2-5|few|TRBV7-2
TGTGCCAGCAGCTTAGCGGCACTTCAAGAGACCCAGTACTTC
CASSLAALQETQYF
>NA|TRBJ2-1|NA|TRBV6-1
TGTGCCTCCCTCCTCGGGGAGGGGGTTCAAGAGCAGTTCTTC
CASLLGEGVQEQFF
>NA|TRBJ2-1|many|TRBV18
TGTGCCAGCTCACCAGAGACGGCCCGGAATGAGCAGTTCTTC
CASSPETARNEQFF
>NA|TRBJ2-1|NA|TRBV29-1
TGCAGCGTTGAGGGTGAGGCAGGGGGGAATGAGCAGTTCTTC
CSVEGEAGGNEQFF
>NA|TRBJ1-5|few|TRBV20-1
TGCAGTGCGTCCGGGGGCCCTAGTCAGCCCCAGCATTTT
CSASGGPSQPQHF
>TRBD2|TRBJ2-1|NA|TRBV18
TGTGCCAGCTCCCCCGAACAAGGGCGACTAGCGGGAGTACCCGATGAGCAGTTCTTC
CASSPEQGRLAGVPDEQFF
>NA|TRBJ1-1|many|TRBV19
TGTGCCAGTAGTACAGACCTGGGCAGCCCTGAAGCTTTCTTT
CASSTDLGSPEAFF
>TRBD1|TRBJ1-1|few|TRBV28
TGTGCCAGCAGTTTCCTAGTCCCGGGACAGGGTGAAGCTTTCTTT
CASSFLVPGQGEAFF
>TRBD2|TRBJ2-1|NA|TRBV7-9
TGTGCCAGCAGCTCCCGGACTAGCGGGATCGAGCAGTTCTTC
CASSSRTSGIEQFF
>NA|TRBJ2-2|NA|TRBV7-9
TGTGCCAGCAGCCGCATCCGTGGCCCCGGGGAGCTGTTTTTT
CASSRIRGPGELFF
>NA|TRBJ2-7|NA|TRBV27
TGTGCCAGCAGTTTTCAGGCCAGCTCCTACGAGCAGTACTTC
CASSFQASSYEQYF
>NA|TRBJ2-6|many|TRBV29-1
TGCAGCGTAGCCCGCTCTGGGGCCAACGTCCTGACTTTC
CSVARSGANVLTF
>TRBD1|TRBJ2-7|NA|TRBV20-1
TGCAGTGCTAGAGATCTTGGGGGACAGGCCCCCTACGAGCAGTACTTC
CSARDLGGQAPYEQYF
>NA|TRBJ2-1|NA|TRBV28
TGTGCCAGCAGTCTCCGTGGGGTTCCCTACAATGAGCAGTTCTTC
CASSLRGVPYNEQFF
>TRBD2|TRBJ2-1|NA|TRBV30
TGTGCCTGGAGTGACCCGAGTCGGGGACTAGCGATGAATGAGCAGTTCTTC
CAWSDPSRGLAMNEQFF
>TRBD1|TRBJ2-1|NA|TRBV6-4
TGTGCCAGAGGGACAGAAGGCAATGAGCAGTTCTTC
CARGTEGNEQFF
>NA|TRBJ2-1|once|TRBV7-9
TGTGCCAGCAGCTTAGCGATAGGGGCGTACAATGAGCAGTTCTTC
CASSLAIGAYNEQFF
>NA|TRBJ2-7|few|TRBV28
TGTGCCAGCAGGACCGGGGGCCGCTACGAGCAGTACTTC
CASRTGGRYEQYF
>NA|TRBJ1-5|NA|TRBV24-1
TGTGCCACCAGTGATTTATCCTACAGGCAGGGGCGAAGCAATCAGCCCCAGCATTTT
CATSDLSYRQGRSNQPQHF
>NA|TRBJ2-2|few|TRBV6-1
TGTGCCGGACGAGGGCTAGCTCCTACGAACACCGGGGAGCTGTTTTTT
CAGRGLAPTNTGELFF
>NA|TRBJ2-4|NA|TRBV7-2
TGTGCCAGCAGCTTATTGACGGTGGGGGATGGCAAAAACATTCAGTACTTC
CASSLLTVGDGKNIQYF
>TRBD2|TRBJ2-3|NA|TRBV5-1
TGCGCCAGCAGCTTCGGACTAGCAGACGGGGGAGATACGCAGTATTTT
CASSFGLADGGDTQYF
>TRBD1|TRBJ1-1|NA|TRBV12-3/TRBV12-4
TGTGCCAGCAGTCGGGACAGGGGGCACACTGAAGCTTTCTTT
CASSRDRGHTEAFF
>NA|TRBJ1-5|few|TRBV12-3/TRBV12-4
TGTGCCAGCAGTTCCCCTGGGGTCAAGCCCCAGCATTTT
CASSSPGVKPQHF
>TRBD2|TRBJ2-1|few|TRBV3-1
TGTGCCAGCAGCCAAGATTGGGGAGCGGGAGCGGAGTGGAGTGAGCAGTTCTTC
CASSQDWGAGAEWSEQFF
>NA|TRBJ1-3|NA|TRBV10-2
TGCGCCAGCAGTGAGGGGGCCCTCTCTGGAAACACCATATATTTT
CASSEGALSGNTIYF
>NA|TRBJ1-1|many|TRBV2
TGTGCCAGCAGTGAACGGGCAGGGAACACTGAAGCTTTCTTT
CASSERAGNTEAFF
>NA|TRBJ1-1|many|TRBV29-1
TGCAGCGTTGCCAGGTCCAATAAAGGAGCTTTCTTT
CSVARSNKGAFF
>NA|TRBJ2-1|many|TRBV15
TGTGCCACCAGCAGGCCGCGGAGTAGTTCGGACGGTGAGCAGTTCTTC
CATSRPRSSSDGEQFF
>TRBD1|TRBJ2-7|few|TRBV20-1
TGCAGTGCTAGGGGGACAGGCTACGAGCAGTACTTC
CSARGTGYEQYF
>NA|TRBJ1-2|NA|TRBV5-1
TGCGCCAGCAGCTTGGCCAACTGGGACTTTCACTATGGCTACACCTTC
CASSLANWDFHYGYTF
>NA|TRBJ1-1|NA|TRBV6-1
TGTGTCTTAGCCGGTAGTTTCTTT
CVLAGSFF
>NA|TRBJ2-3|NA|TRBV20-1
TGCAGTGGAGGGAACGGGAGAGAGGAGTATTTT
CSGGNGREEYF
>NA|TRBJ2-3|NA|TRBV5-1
TGCGCCAGCAGCCCGGACAGCAACACAGATACGCAGTATTTT
CASSPDSNTDTQYF
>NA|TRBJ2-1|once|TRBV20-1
TGCAGTGCTAGAGATGACTCCTACAATGAGCAGTTCTTC
CSARDDSYNEQFF
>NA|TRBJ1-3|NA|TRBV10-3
TGTGCCATCAGTGCATGGAGGGACACCATATATTTT
CAISAWRDTIYF
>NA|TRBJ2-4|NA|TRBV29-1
TGCAGCGTTGCCCGGGACCCCAACAAAAACATTCAGTACTTC
CSVARDPNKNIQYF
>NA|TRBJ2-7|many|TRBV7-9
TGTGCCAGCAGCCAGGGTCCTTACGAGCAGTACTTC
CASSQGPYEQYF